This passage covers 9 T cell receptor beta chains from one sample sequenced in a study of blood T cell repertoires in COVID-19. The data were produced by immunoSEQ multiplex PCR, yet TCRdb's version contains in-frame clones alone and is incomplete. Altogether roughly 450,000 clones are present, 90% being singletons, with the ten largest covering less than 0.75%. The sequencing sample was made of PBMCs or T cells enriched from blood (not recorded which). The source is a young man who had recovered from COVID-19.

The chain uses TRBV7-3 and TRBJ2-5; TRBD1 matches at 10 bases. CDR1 and CDR2 (germline): SGHTA, FQGTGA. J gave up 5 bases and V 5 bases, and 5 bases lay outside the gene matches. The CDR3 covers 14 residues. This CDR3 is CASSLTGGPETQYF. CDR3 DNA: TGTGCCAGCAGCCTGACAGGGGGCCCGGAGACCCAGTACTTC. The complete variable domain, with remaining parts taken from reference TRBV7-3 and TRBJ2-5, reads GAGVSQTPSNKVTEKGKYVELRCDPISGHTALYWYRQSLGQGPEFLIYFQGTGAADDSGLPNDRFFAVRPEGSVSTLKIQRTERGDSAVYLCASSLTGGPETQYFGPGTRLLVL.

In this sample, this clone turned up once. The rearrangement joins TRBV12-3 or TRBV12-4 to TRBJ1-1; no clear D gene. Trimming took 1 base from V and 8 from J, leaving 5 bases between them. The CDR3 sequence is 11 residues long. The CDR3 nucleotides read TGTGCCAGCAGTTTAGGAGCCGAAGCTTTCTTT. The encoded protein is CASSLGAEAFF.

The chain recombines TRBV28 with TRBJ1-3; the D gene is possibly TRBD1 (6 bases). CDR1 and CDR2 from the germline V gene are MDHEN and SYDVKM. The CDR3 length is 13 residues. V was clipped by 7 bases and J by 3 bases, with 10 bases between them. The CDR3 nucleotides read TGTGCCAGCAATCACAGGGATGGAAACACCATATATTTT. It yields the protein CASNHRDGNTIYF.

The chain uses TRBV9 and TRBJ1-1; possible D gene TRBD1, 6 bases. Trimming took off 2 bases at V and 7 bases at J, with 12 bases between the two ends. The CDR3 length is 13 residues. The germline gives CDR1 SGDLS, CDR2 YYNGEE. The CDR3 DNA follows: TGTGCCAGCAGCGTGAATGGGGGCGGTGAAGCTTTCTTT. Residues: CASSVNGGGEAFF.

This chain joins TRBV6-5 and TRBJ2-7, with a tentative D call TRBD2 (5 bases). The CDR3 is 16 amino acids. Trimming cost V 0 bases and J 2 bases, with 14 bases left between them. Germline values: CDR1 MNHEY, CDR2 SVGAGI. The DNA for the CDR3 is TGTGCCAGCAGTTACTCGATGTCCGGGGTACCCTACGAGCAGTACTTC. Its translation is CASSYSMSGVPYEQYF.

The chain's CDR3 is CASSDRAGNRESTDTQYF. CDR3 coding DNA: TGTGCCAGCAGCGATCGAGCCGGTAACAGGGAGAGCACAGATACGCAGTATTTT. The rearrangement joins TRBV7-3 to TRBJ2-3; possibly TRBD1 for D (6 bases). The CDR3 spans 18 residues. V was pared by 5 bases and J by 0 bases, with 21 bases between. Germline CDR1 reads SGHTA; CDR2 reads FQGTGA. Filled out from reference TRBV7-3 and TRBJ2-3, the complete variable domain reads GAGVSQTPSNKVTEKGKYVELRCDPISGHTALYWYRQSLGQGPEFLIYFQGTGAADDSGLPNDRFFAVRPEGSVSTLKIQRTERGDSAVYLCASSDRAGNRESTDTQYFGPGTRLTVL.

This clone appeared once. The J gene is TRBJ1-2, the V gene TRBV5-4, with TRBD1 matching over 9 bases. Germline values: CDR1 SGHNT, CDR2 YYREEE (reference sequence). This CDR3 has 12 amino acids. The V and J ends lost 8 bases and 7 bases, in that order; junction bases with no gene match: 6. For the CDR3, the DNA is TGTGCCAGTAACCAGGACAGGGGTGGCTACACCTTC. The encoded protein is CASNQDRGGYTF.

The J gene is TRBJ2-3, the V gene TRBV28; 10 bases line up with TRBD2. The CDR3 runs 16 residues. In germline, CDR1 is MDHEN, CDR2 SYDVKM. J was trimmed by 2 bases and V by 6 bases; bases with no gene match: 8. CDR3 loop: CASSLIAGGFTDTQYF. In DNA form, the CDR3 reads TGTGCCAGCAGCCTTATAGCGGGGGGTTTCACAGATACGCAGTATTTT. Variable domain in full (rest from reference TRBV28 and TRBJ2-3): DVKVTQSSRYLVKRTGEKVFLECVQDMDHENMFWYRQDPGLGLRLIYFSYDVKMKEKGDIPEGYSVSREKKERFSLILESASTNQTSMYLCASSLIAGGFTDTQYFGPGTRLTVL.

The chain links TRBV19 to TRBJ2-3; 7 positions match TRBD1. The CDR3 contains 16 residues. CDR1 is LNHDA and CDR2 is SQIVND in the germline V gene (reference sequence). The ends lost 4 bases at V and 6 bases at J; junction bases unmatched: 13. The CDR3 is CASSTTGVKFSDTQYF. The DNA of the CDR3 is TGTGCCAGTAGTACTACAGGGGTTAAATTTTCTGATACGCAGTATTTT.